This T cell receptor (beta chain) was sequenced for a study of response to subunit inactivated influenza vaccine. The table lists this clonotype with a few counts. Via MiXCR, TCRdb re-called the RT-PCR reads, giving one row per CDR3 protein. The sample lists about 780,000 distinct CDR3 sequences; roughly 18% were seen once. This CDR3 has 16 residues. The V and J ends lost 0 bases and 5 bases, in that order; junction bases with no gene match: 11. CDR1 is SQVTM, CDR2 ANQGSEA, per germline. The clonotype comes from a man aged 45-65 years who received an inactivated influenza vaccine. This sequence joins TRBV29-1 and TRBJ2-3, with 7 bases aligning to TRBD2. This specimen was PBMCs from blood, taken more than 4 days after vaccination. The chain's CDR3 is CSVEDPWAGVEDTQYF. The CDR3, as DNA: TGCAGCGTTGAAGATCCGTGGGCGGGAGTGGAAGATACGCAGTATTTT.